This T cell receptor (beta chain) was sequenced for a study of cytomegalovirus exposure and HLA in healthy donors. Study conclusions and caveats: Cytomegalovirus association was assigned to about 150 TCR beta chains. In a later analysis, a genetic analysis reported fewer productive-TCR N-insertions in an Asian-associated ancestry cluster than the cohort average.

In its sample, this clone was seen a few times. Its antigen is not identified. Primers for the PCR totalled 60 Vbeta and 13 Jbeta. Here immunoSEQ multiplex PCR was the method, and the copy in TCRdb shows in-frame clones only, minus some. The table records 140,000 or so clones, 68% of them present only once. The CDR3 has 16 residues. Germline V gives CDR1 SGHNT, CDR2 YYREEE (reference sequence). V was clipped by 2 bases and J by 8 bases, with 19 bases between them. The chain uses TRBV5-4 and TRBJ2-2, with D perhaps matching TRBD1 (6 bases). Sequencing used PBMCs. This TCR was recovered from a man aged 60 to 75 in good health and CMV-seronegative. The CDR3 bases are TGTGCCAGCAGCTTTGCCTACAGGGATTCTTCTGGGGAGCTGTTTTTT. Residues: CASSFAYRDSSGELFF.